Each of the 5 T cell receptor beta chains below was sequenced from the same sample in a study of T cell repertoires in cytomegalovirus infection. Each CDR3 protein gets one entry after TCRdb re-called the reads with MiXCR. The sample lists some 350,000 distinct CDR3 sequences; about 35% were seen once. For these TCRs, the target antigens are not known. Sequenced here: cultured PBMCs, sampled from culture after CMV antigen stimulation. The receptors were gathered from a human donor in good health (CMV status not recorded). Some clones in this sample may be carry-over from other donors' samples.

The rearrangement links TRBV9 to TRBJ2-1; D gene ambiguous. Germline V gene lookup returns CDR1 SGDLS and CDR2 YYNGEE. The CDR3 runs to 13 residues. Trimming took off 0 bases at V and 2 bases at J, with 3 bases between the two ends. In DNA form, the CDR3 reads TGTGCCAGCAGCGTAGCCCCCTACAATGAGCAGTTCTTC. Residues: CASSVAPYNEQFF.

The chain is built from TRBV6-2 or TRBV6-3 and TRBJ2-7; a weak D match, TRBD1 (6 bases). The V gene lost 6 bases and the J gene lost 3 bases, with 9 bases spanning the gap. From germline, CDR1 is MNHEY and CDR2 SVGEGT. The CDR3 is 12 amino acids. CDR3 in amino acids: CASSSQGYEQYV. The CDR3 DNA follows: TGTGCCAGCAGCTCACAGGGCTACGAGCAGTACGTC.

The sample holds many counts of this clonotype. CDR3 residues: CAISAGDGNTIYF. In DNA, the CDR3 is TGTGCCATCTCCGCGGGGGACGGAAACACCATATATTTT. V gene TRBV10-3 combines with J gene TRBJ1-3; tentatively, D is TRBD1 (5 bases). Trimming pared 8 bases from V and 4 bases from J, leaving 12 bases between. This CDR3 is built from 13 residues. CDR1 is ENHRY and CDR2 is SYGVKD in the germline V gene.

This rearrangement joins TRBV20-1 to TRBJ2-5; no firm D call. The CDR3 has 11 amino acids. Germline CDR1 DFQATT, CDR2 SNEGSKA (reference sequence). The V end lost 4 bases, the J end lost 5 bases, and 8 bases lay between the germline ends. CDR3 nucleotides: TGCAGTGCTACTAGAGTGGAGACCCAGTACTTC. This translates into CSATRVETQYF.

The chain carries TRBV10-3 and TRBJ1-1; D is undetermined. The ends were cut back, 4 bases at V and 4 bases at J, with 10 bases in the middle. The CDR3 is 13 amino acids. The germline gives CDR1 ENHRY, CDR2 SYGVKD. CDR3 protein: CAISGREVTEAFF. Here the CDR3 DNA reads TGTGCCATCAGTGGGCGGGAGGTCACTGAAGCTTTCTTT.